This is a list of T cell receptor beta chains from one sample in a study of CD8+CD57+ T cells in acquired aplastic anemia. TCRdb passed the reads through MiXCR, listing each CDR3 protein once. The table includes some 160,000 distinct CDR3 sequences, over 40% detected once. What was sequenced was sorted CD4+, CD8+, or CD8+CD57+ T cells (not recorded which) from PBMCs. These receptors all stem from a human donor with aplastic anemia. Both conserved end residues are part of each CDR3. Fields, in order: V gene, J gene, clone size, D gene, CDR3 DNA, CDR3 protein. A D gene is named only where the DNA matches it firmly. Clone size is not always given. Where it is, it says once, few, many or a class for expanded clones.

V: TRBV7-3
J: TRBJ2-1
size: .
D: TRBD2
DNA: TGTGCCAGCAGCTTGAGCGGGGGGAACAATGAGCAGTTCTTC
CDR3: CASSLSGGNNEQFF

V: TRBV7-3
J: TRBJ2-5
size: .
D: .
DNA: TGTGCCAGCAGCCGGCAGGATGAAGAGACCCAGTACTTC
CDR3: CASSRQDEETQYF

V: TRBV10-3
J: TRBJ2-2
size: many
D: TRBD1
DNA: TGTGCCGCCACCGGGACAGGGAGCACCGGGGAGCTGTTTTTT
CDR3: CAATGTGSTGELFF

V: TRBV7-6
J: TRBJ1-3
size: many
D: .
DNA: TGTGCCAGCTTCCCCTTGGGGTCCGGAAACACCATATATTTT
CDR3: CASFPLGSGNTIYF

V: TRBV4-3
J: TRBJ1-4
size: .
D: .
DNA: TGCGCCAGCAGCCAAGAAAGAAGTAGGGAAAAACTGTTTTTT
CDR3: CASSQERSREKLFF

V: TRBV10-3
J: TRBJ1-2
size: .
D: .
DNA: TGTGCCATCAGTGAATTACACGTTAGACCAAACTATGGCTACACCTTC
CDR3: CAISELHVRPNYGYTF

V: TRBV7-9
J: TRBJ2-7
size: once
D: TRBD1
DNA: TGTGCCAGCAGCAAGGACAGGGCCTACGAGCAGTACTTC
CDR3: CASSKDRAYEQYF

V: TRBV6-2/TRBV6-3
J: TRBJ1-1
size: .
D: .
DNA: TGTGCCAGCAACGTACAGGGTTCTTCAGCTTTCTTT
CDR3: CASNVQGSSAFF

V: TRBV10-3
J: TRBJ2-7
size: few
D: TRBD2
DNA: TGTGCCATCAGCGGGGGGGATCTCTACGAGCAGTACTTC
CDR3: CAISGGDLYEQYF

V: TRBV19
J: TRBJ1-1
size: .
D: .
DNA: TGTGCCACCCAGTGGAACACGAAATTGAACACTGAAGCTTTCTTT
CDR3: CATQWNTKLNTEAFF

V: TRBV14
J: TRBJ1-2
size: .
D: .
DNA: TGTGCCAGCAGCCAGCGGACAGATAACTACCGCTACACCTTC
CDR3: CASSQRTDNYRYTF

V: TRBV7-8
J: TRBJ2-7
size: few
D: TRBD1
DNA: TGTGCCAGCAGCCCGGGACAGGGTGGGCAGTACTTC
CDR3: CASSPGQGGQYF

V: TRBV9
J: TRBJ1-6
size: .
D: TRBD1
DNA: TGTGCCAGCAGCGCGACAGGGGCAGGCTATTCACCCCCCCACTTT
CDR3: CASSATGAGYSPPHF

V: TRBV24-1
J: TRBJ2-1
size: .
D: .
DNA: TGTGCCACCAGTGTTTACAATGAGCAGTTCTTC
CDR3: CATSVYNEQFF

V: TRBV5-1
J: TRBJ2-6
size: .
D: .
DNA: TGCGCCAGCAGCCCTCGAGGGGATGACCCTTCTGGGGCCAACGTCCTGACTTTC
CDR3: CASSPRGDDPSGANVLTF

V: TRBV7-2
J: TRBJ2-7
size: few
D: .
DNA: TGTGCCAGCAGCCCAAATGGCCGCGAGCAGTACTTC
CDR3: CASSPNGREQYF

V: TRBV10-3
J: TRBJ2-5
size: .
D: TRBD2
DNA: TGTGCCACCTCCCTAGCGGGGCAAGAGACCCAGTACTTC
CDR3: CATSLAGQETQYF

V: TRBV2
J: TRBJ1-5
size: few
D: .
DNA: TGTGCCAGCAGTACTTTGGGGGTACAGCCCCAGCATTTT
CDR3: CASSTLGVQPQHF

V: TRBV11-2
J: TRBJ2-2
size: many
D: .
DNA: TGTGCCAGCAGCGTCAGGAGGGGCGCTGACGGGGAGCTGTTTTTT
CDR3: CASSVRRGADGELFF

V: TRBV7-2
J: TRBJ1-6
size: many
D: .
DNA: TGTGCCAGCAGCTTCGTATCGGTCGGGTCACCCCTCCACTTT
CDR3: CASSFVSVGSPLHF

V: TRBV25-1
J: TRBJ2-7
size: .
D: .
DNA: TGTGCCGGCAGTTCGGGCAACTCCTACGAGCAGTACTTC
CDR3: CAGSSGNSYEQYF

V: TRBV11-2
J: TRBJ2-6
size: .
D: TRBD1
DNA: TGTGCCAGCAGCTCACTTCCCGGGACAGGTTACGGGGCCAACGTCCTGACTTTC
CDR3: CASSSLPGTGYGANVLTF

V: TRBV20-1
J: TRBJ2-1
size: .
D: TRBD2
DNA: TGCAGTGCCAGCCCGGGAGGTGTGAGGGTCAATGAGCAGTTCTTC
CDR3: CSASPGGVRVNEQFF

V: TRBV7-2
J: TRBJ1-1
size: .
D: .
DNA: TGTGCCAGCAGCCCAAGGTCGGGGGCGCGGACTGAAGCTTTCTTT
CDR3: CASSPRSGARTEAFF

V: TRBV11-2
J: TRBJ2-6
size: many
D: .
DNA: TGTGCCAGCAGCTTAGGATGGGACTCTGGGGCCAACGTCCTGACTTTC
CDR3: CASSLGWDSGANVLTF

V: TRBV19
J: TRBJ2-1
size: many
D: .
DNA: TGTGCCAGTAGTACCCTAGCGTACAATGAGCAGTTCTTC
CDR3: CASSTLAYNEQFF

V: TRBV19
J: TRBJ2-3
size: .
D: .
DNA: TGTGCCAGTAATGTGGACACAGATACGCAGTATTTT
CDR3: CASNVDTDTQYF

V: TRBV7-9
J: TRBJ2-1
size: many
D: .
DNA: TGTGCCAGCAGCTTAGCTGCCAACAATGAGCAGTTCTTC
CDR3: CASSLAANNEQFF

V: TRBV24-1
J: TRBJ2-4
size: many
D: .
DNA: TGTGCCACCAGTGAAGCGTCCAAAAACATTCAGTACTTC
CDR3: CATSEASKNIQYF

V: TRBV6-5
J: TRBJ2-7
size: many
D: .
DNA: TGTGCCAGCAGTTACGCCGGTTCCTACGAGCAGTACTTC
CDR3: CASSYAGSYEQYF

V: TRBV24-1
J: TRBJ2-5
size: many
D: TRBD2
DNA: TGTGCCACCAGTGATCCCGGGGGTAGCGGGGGGGTAGAGACCCAGTACTTC
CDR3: CATSDPGGSGGVETQYF

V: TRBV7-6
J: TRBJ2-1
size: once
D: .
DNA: TGTGCCAGCAGCTCGGGACGGGGGAATGAGCAGTTCTTC
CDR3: CASSSGRGNEQFF

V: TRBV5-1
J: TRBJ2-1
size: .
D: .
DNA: TGCGCCAGCAGCTCCGAGGCCGGCAGGCGAGGCTCCTACAATGAGCAGTTCTTC
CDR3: CASSSEAGRRGSYNEQFF

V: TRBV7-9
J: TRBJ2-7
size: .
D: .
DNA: TGTGCCCCAATGTCCTACGAGCAGTACTTC
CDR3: CAPMSYEQYF

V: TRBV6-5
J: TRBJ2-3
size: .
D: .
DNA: TGTGCCAGCAGTTCTACACTCAGGGTTATGACAGATACGCAGTATTTT
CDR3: CASSSTLRVMTDTQYF

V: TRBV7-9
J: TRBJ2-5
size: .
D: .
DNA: TGTGCCAGCAGCTTATCGACAGTTGAGACCCAGTACTTC
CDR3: CASSLSTVETQYF

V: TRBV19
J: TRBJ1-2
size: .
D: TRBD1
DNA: TGTGCCAGTAGTGAGGGCGGGACAGGGATTCATGGCTACACCTTC
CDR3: CASSEGGTGIHGYTF

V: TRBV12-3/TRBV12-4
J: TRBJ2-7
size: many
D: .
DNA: TGTGCCAGCAGAAAAGGGGGGACCTACGAGCAGTACTTC
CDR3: CASRKGGTYEQYF

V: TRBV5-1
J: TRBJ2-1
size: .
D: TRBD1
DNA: TGCGCCAGCAGCTTTGAGGGACAGGGCTCCTACAATGAGCAGTTCTTC
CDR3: CASSFEGQGSYNEQFF

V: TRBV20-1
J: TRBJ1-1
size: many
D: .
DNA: TGCAGTGCTAGAAAGCGAAGCCCAAGGAACACTGAAGCTTTCTTT
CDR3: CSARKRSPRNTEAFF

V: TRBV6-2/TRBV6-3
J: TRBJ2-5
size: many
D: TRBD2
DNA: TGTGCCAGCAGCCGATCCGCCCGGGAGGGCCATAGTGAGACCCAGTACTTC
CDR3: CASSRSAREGHSETQYF

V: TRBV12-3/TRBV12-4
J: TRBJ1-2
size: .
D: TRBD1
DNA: TGTGCCAGCAGTTTGGTCGGGACAGGGGCAGTTGGCTACACCTTC
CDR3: CASSLVGTGAVGYTF

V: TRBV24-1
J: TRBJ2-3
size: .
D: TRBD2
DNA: TGTGCCACCAGAGGGAGGGGTCTCACAGATACGCAGTATTTT
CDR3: CATRGRGLTDTQYF

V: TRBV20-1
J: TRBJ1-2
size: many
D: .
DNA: TGCAGTGCTCGGGCAGCTGCTGACTATGGCTACACCTTC
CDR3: CSARAAADYGYTF

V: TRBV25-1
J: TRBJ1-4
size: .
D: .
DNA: TGTGCCAGCAGTGAAAAGTATGAAAAACTGTTTTTT
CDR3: CASSEKYEKLFF

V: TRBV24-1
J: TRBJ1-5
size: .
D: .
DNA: TGTGCCACCAGTGTCCTAGGGGCAGGTCGGGGGACCCAGCATTTT
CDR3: CATSVLGAGRGTQHF

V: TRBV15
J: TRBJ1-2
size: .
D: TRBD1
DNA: TGTGCCACCAGCGGACCGAGGACAGGGGATGGCTACACCTTC
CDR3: CATSGPRTGDGYTF

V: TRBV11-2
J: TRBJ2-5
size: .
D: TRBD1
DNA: TGTGGCAGCAGCTTAGGGTTATATCATTCAGACAGGGAGAAAGAAGAGACCCAGTACTTC
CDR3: CGSSLGLYHSDREKEETQYF

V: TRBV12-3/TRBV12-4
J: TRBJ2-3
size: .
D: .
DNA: TGTGCCAGCAGTTTCTTGGGGACAGATACGCAGTATTTT
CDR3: CASSFLGTDTQYF

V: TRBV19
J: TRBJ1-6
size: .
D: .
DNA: TGTGCCAGTAGTATGGCAGGGCATCGGAATTCACCCCTCCACTTT
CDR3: CASSMAGHRNSPLHF

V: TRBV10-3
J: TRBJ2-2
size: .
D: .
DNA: TGTGCCAGCAGTGAAGAGGGGGTTAAGGGTGGCGGGGAGCTGTTTTTT
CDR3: CASSEEGVKGGGELFF

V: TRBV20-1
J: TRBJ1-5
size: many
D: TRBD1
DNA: TGCAGTGCTAGAATGGACAGGGGTCAGCCCCAGCATTTT
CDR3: CSARMDRGQPQHF

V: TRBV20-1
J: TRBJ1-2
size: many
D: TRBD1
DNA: TGCAGTGCTTACCAGGGGGTGGGTGGCTACACCTTC
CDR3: CSAYQGVGGYTF

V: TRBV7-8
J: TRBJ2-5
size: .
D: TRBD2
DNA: TGTGCCAGCAGCTTAGCTACTAGCGGGGCCCAAGAGACCCAGTACTTC
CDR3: CASSLATSGAQETQYF

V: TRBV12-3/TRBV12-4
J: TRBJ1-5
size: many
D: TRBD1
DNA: TGTGCCAGCAGCAAGACAGGGCGAAGTCAGCCCCAGCATTTT
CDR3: CASSKTGRSQPQHF